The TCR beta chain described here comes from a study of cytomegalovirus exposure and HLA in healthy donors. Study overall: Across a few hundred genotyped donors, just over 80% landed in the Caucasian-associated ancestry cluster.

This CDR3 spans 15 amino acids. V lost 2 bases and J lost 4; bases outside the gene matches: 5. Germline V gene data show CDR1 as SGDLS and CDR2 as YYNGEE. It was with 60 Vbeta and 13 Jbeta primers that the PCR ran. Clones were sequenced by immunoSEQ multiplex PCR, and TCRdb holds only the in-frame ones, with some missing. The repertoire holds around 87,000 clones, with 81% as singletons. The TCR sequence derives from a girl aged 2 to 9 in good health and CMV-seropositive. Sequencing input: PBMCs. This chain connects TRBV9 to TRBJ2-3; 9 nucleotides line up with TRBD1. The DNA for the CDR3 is TGTGCCAGCAGCGTTCGACAGGGGGTAGCAGATACGCAGTATTTT. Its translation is CASSVRQGVADTQYF.